This is a list of T cell receptor beta chains from one sample in a study of blood T cells in healthy people across ages. TCRdb passed the 5' RACE reads through MiXCR, listing each CDR3 protein once. The sample records nearly 800,000 distinct CDR3 sequences, roughly three fifths being singletons. What was sequenced was blood. These TCRs come from a man in his forties or fifties in good health. CDR3s leave out the opening cysteine and the closing phenylalanine or tryptophan. Fields, in order: clone size, D gene, V gene, J gene, CDR3 protein. The D gene is left open where the match is weak. Expanded clones get a size class; other rows say once, few or many, or leave the size out.

once,TRBD2,TRBV20-1,TRBJ2-1,SAKNLRGASYNEQF
-,-,TRBV6-5,TRBJ1-1,ASILRATGNTEAF
-,-,TRBV29-1,TRBJ1-1,SADEGKNTEAF
-,TRBD1,TRBV12-3/TRBV12-4,TRBJ2-5,ASSLRQGARETQY
few,-,TRBV6-2/TRBV6-3,TRBJ2-7,ASSQGLDEQY
few,-,TRBV9,TRBJ1-2,ASSTPGYGYT
few,-,TRBV27,TRBJ2-7,ASSPTAAGEQY
-,-,TRBV7-9,TRBJ2-5,ASSIPLDYQETQY
-,TRBD1,TRBV20-1,TRBJ2-7,SAKLRDSSYEQY
-,TRBD2,TRBV5-1,TRBJ2-3,ASSFSIAGGRTDTQY
-,-,TRBV2,TRBJ2-6,ASTGGTVDSGANVLT
few,-,TRBV7-9,TRBJ2-4,ASSPPGVSAKNIQY
-,TRBD1,TRBV6-5,TRBJ1-3,ASRLQGTENTIY
many,TRBD1,TRBV27,TRBJ1-2,ASSFSYETGGYGYT
-,-,TRBV24-1,TRBJ2-1,ATSDPGQYNEQF
once,-,TRBV10-3,TRBJ1-6,AISDRADNSPLH
-,-,TRBV6-5,TRBJ1-2,ASSRTGYKGGYT
-,-,TRBV9,TRBJ1-2,ASSVVRGVDYGYT
few,-,TRBV29-1,TRBJ2-7,SVSDSTYEQY
-,TRBD1,TRBV6-6,TRBJ2-2,ASSKRDRMTGELF
-,-,TRBV20-1,TRBJ2-4,SAPLGSKGVGKNIQY
-,TRBD2,TRBV29-1,TRBJ2-1,SVVPGLAGGYNEQF
-,-,TRBV11-2,TRBJ2-4,ASSFGLGRY
-,TRBD2,TRBV7-3,TRBJ2-1,ASSLKREANEQF
-,-,TRBV5-1,TRBJ2-5,ASSLNAGQETQY
few,-,TRBV5-1,TRBJ2-4,ASSLAAQGGDIQY
-,TRBD1,TRBV6-2/TRBV6-3,TRBJ2-3,ASSSDRVSGY
-,-,TRBV11-2,TRBJ1-2,ASSYLGSVGVREAINYGYT
-,TRBD2,TRBV28,-,ASWDPGRETQY
-,-,TRBV11-2,TRBJ2-7,ASSLEPSSYEQY
-,-,TRBV19,TRBJ1-2,ATSAGIDNYGYT
-,-,TRBV28,TRBJ2-7,ASSAPGSTYEQY
-,TRBD2,TRBV3-1,TRBJ2-7,ASSGTTHGEQY
once,TRBD2,TRBV29-1,TRBJ2-3,SVTSGKTDTQY
-,TRBD2,TRBV12-5,TRBJ2-5,ASGLVMVRLAGPYNEQY
-,-,TRBV7-3,TRBJ2-1,ASGTGYSEQF
-,-,TRBV15,TRBJ2-5,ATSRGLDGRTQY
few,-,TRBV6-5,TRBJ1-1,ASSPDGWNTEAF
few,TRBD2,TRBV11-1,TRBJ2-7,ASSPTSGGVNEQY
once,TRBD1,TRBV5-1,TRBJ2-1,ASSFTRGTGQNEQF
few,-,TRBV7-9,TRBJ2-5,ASSLVGRGQTQY
-,-,TRBV20-1,TRBJ2-3,SAPTPSTDTQY
-,-,TRBV5-1,-,ASSLGDWRETQY
once,-,TRBV7-3,TRBJ1-1,ASSHVRGLNTEAF
once,-,TRBV20-1,TRBJ2-7,SAFNPRETYEQY
few,-,TRBV10-3,TRBJ2-7,ASGTNVEQY